This is a list of T cell receptor beta chains from one sample in a study of blood T cell repertoires in COVID-19. The repertoire was sequenced with immunoSEQ multiplex PCR; TCRdb's copy has only in-frame clones and lacks some. Here the sample spans about 250,000 clones, over 75% being singletons. Material: PBMCs or T cells enriched from blood (not recorded which). Every receptor here comes from a woman aged 25 to 39 who had recovered from COVID-19. CDR3s include the opening cysteine and the closing phenylalanine or tryptophan. The order of the fields is J gene, V gene, clone size, D gene, CDR3 protein, CDR3 DNA. The D gene is left open where the match is weak. Only part of the rows carry a size: once, few, many, or a class if the clone is expanded.

TRBJ2-7 | TRBV4-1 | . | TRBD2 | CASSQESGGGFYEQYF | TGCGCCAGCAGCCAAGAGAGCGGGGGAGGATTTTACGAGCAGTACTTC
TRBJ2-2 | TRBV28 | . | . | CASSPRGRADYYTGELFF | TGTGCCAGCAGTCCCCGTGGTAGAGCGGACTATTACACCGGGGAGCTGTTTTTT
TRBJ1-3 | TRBV19 | . | . | CASSIRVSGNTIYF | TGTGCCAGTAGTATCCGCGTTTCGGGAAACACCATATATTTT
TRBJ1-3 | TRBV11-1 | . | . | CASSFGQTTGNTIYF | TGTGCCAGCAGCTTCGGACAGACCACTGGAAACACCATATATTTT
TRBJ2-7 | TRBV12-3/TRBV12-4 | . | . | CASSLSRRAEQYF | TGTGCCAGCAGTCTCTCGCGCAGGGCCGAGCAGTACTTC
TRBJ1-2 | TRBV3-1/TRBV3-2 | . | . | CASSHGGRGNYGYTF | TGTGCCAGCAGCCATGGAGGACGAGGGAACTATGGCTACACCTTC
TRBJ2-1 | TRBV5-1 | . | TRBD2 | CASSLDPSGGMNEQFF | TGCGCCAGCAGCTTGGACCCCAGCGGGGGGATGAATGAGCAGTTCTTC
TRBJ1-3 | TRBV7-9 | . | . | CASSYLDRTGNTIYF | TGTGCCAGCAGCTACCTAGACAGAACTGGAAACACCATATATTTT
TRBJ2-7 | TRBV7-9 | . | . | CASSSPYEQYF | TGTGCCAGCAGCAGCCCCTACGAGCAGTACTTC
TRBJ2-7 | TRBV7-9 | . | TRBD2 | CASSLGTSGGLSYEQYF | TGTGCCAGCAGCTTGGGGACTAGCGGAGGCCTTTCCTACGAGCAGTACTTC
TRBJ1-2 | TRBV29-1 | . | . | CSVEDREDYGYTF | TGCAGCGTTGAAGATCGCGAGGACTATGGCTACACCTTC
TRBJ1-1 | TRBV27 | . | TRBD1 | CASSYPGQGAEAFF | TGTGCCAGCAGTTACCCGGGACAGGGGGCCGAAGCTTTCTTT
TRBJ1-1 | TRBV3-1/TRBV3-2 | . | . | CASSHRDQGRAEAFF | TGTGCCAGCAGCCACCGTGATCAGGGTAGGGCTGAAGCTTTCTTT
TRBJ1-1 | TRBV27 | . | . | CASSFLDRSLKNTEAFF | TGTGCCAGCAGTTTTCTGGACAGATCCCTCAAGAACACTGAAGCTTTCTTT
TRBJ1-5 | TRBV10-3 | . | . | CAISATVNSNQPQHF | TGTGCCATCAGCGCGACAGTAAATAGCAATCAGCCCCAGCATTTT
TRBJ1-1 | TRBV25-1 | . | . | CASKAFGQGWNTEAFF | TGTGCCAGCAAGGCTTTTGGGCAGGGCTGGAACACTGAAGCTTTCTTT
TRBJ2-2 | TRBV21-1 | . | . | CASSKKVDRANTGELFF | TGTGCCAGCAGCAAAAAAGTCGACAGGGCGAACACCGGGGAGCTGTTTTTT
TRBJ1-4 | TRBV7-9 | . | . | CASSFPGYSEEKLFF | TGTGCCAGCAGCTTCCCGGGATACTCGGAGGAAAAACTGTTTTTT
TRBJ2-2 | TRBV5-6 | . | . | CASSDLTKTGELFF | TGTGCCAGCAGCGACCTAACTAAAACCGGGGAGCTGTTTTTT
TRBJ2-7 | TRBV7-2 | . | TRBD1 | CASSLDDRDEQYF | TGTGCCAGCAGCTTAGACGACAGGGACGAGCAGTACTTC
TRBJ1-4 | TRBV19 | . | . | CASSMAGRSEKLFF | TGTGCCAGTAGTATGGCAGGGCGAAGTGAAAAACTGTTTTTT
TRBJ1-1 | TRBV5-1 | . | TRBD1 | CASSLGGQLNTEAFF | TGCGCCAGCAGCTTGGGGGGACAGCTGAACACTGAAGCTTTCTTT
TRBJ2-3 | TRBV19 | . | TRBD2 | CASSIDGTSGTDTQYF | TGTGCCAGTAGTATAGACGGGACTAGCGGCACAGATACGCAGTATTTT
TRBJ2-1 | TRBV28 | . | TRBD2 | CASSRVGIRLAGVIYNEQFF | TGTGCCAGCAGCAGAGTGGGTATTAGACTAGCGGGGGTTATCTACAATGAGCAGTTCTTC
TRBJ1-1 | TRBV4-1 | . | . | CASSQDPRGEAFF | TGCGCCAGCAGCCAAGATCCAAGGGGGGAAGCTTTCTTT
TRBJ1-1 | TRBV18 | . | . | CASSRGKNTEAFF | TGTGCCAGCTCACGAGGGAAGAACACTGAAGCTTTCTTT
TRBJ2-7 | TRBV29-1 | . | . | CSVRSPGSYEQYF | TGCAGCGTTAGATCGCCGGGGAGCTACGAGCAGTACTTC
TRBJ2-3 | TRBV29-1 | . | TRBD2 | CSVVDQSGRQYF | TGCAGCGTTGTGGACCAAAGCGGGAGACAGTATTTT
TRBJ2-2 | TRBV5-1 | . | TRBD1 | CASSSVRKGTGRSTGELFF | TGCGCCAGCAGCTCGGTCAGAAAGGGGACAGGGAGGAGCACCGGGGAGCTGTTTTTT
TRBJ2-2 | TRBV6-6 | . | TRBD1 | CASSPTGGGTGELFF | TGTGCCAGCAGTCCAACAGGGGGCGGAACCGGGGAGCTGTTTTTT
TRBJ1-2 | TRBV28 | . | . | CASSSFSAKARVHGYTF | TGTGCCAGCAGTAGCTTTTCGGCAAAGGCCAGGGTGCATGGCTACACCTTC
TRBJ2-7 | TRBV5-1 | . | . | CASRLDRQSSYEQYF | TGCGCCAGCAGACTCGACAGGCAAAGCTCCTACGAGCAGTACTTC
TRBJ2-7 | TRBV28 | . | TRBD1 | CASWGTGANYEQYF | TGTGCCAGCTGGGGAACAGGGGCAAACTACGAGCAGTACTTC
TRBJ2-7 | TRBV15 | . | . | CATSPAGRYEQYF | TGTGCCACCAGCCCGGCAGGGAGGTACGAGCAGTACTTC
TRBJ2-3 | TRBV7-7 | . | TRBD2 | CASSLALWTSGSSTDTQYF | TGTGCCAGCAGCTTAGCGCTTTGGACTAGCGGGAGTTCCACAGATACGCAGTATTTT
TRBJ1-1 | TRBV19 | few | . | CASSIDPGQGTEAFF | TGTGCCAGTAGTATAGATCCTGGTCAGGGAACTGAAGCTTTCTTT
TRBJ1-1 | TRBV28 | once | TRBD1 | CASSVDRYRTEAFF | TGTGCCAGCAGTGTGGACAGGTATCGCACTGAAGCTTTCTTT
TRBJ1-6 | TRBV7-8 | . | . | CASMWGLDNSPLHF | TGTGCCAGCATGTGGGGGCTCGATAATTCACCCCTCCACTTT
TRBJ2-3 | TRBV6-2/TRBV6-3 | . | . | CASSHVGPEPTRSQWYF | TGTGCCAGCAGCCACGTGGGCCCCGAACCAACCAGATCGCAGTGGTATTTT
TRBJ1-5 | TRBV4-2 | . | TRBD1 | CASSQEDRGNQPQHF | TGTGCCAGCAGCCAGGAGGACAGGGGGAATCAGCCCCAGCATTTT
TRBJ1-2 | TRBV29-1 | . | TRBD1 | CSVETGDYGYTF | TGCAGCGTTGAGACAGGGGACTATGGCTACACCTTC
TRBJ2-7 | TRBV5-6 | . | . | CASSPGTGAYEQYF | TGTGCCAGCAGCCCGGGGACTGGGGCCTACGAGCAGTACTTC
TRBJ2-5 | TRBV5-4 | . | TRBD2 | CASSPALAGGRETQYF | TGTGCCAGCAGCCCCGCACTAGCGGGGGGGCGAGAGACCCAGTACTTC
TRBJ1-5 | TRBV4-1 | . | . | CASSQDSRHFNQPQHF | TGCGCCAGCAGCCAAGACAGTAGACACTTTAATCAGCCCCAGCATTTT
TRBJ2-1 | TRBV6-5 | . | TRBD2 | CASRGTMGFF | TGTGCCAGCAGGGGGACTATGGGTTTCTTC
TRBJ2-1 | TRBV18 | . | TRBD2 | CASSPRLAGEPEQFF | TGTGCCAGCTCACCCCGCCTAGCGGGAGAGCCCGAGCAGTTCTTC
TRBJ2-7 | TRBV6-1 | . | TRBD2 | CASSERGEIGAYEQYF | TGTGCCAGCAGTGAACGGGGGGAAATTGGGGCCTACGAGCAGTACTTC
TRBJ2-5 | TRBV7-9 | once | . | CASSLGRARIQETQYF | TGTGCCAGCAGCCTCGGGCGGGCGCGGATCCAAGAGACCCAGTACTTC
TRBJ2-7 | TRBV21-1 | . | . | CASSTTPQVGASGRSYEQYF | TGTGCCAGCAGCACCACACCCCAGGTGGGAGCTAGCGGGAGGAGCTACGAGCAGTACTTC
TRBJ2-7 | TRBV5-1 | . | . | CASSSEGYEQYF | TGCGCCAGCAGCTCCGAGGGCTACGAGCAGTACTTC
TRBJ2-1 | TRBV10-1 | . | . | CASSGYPGDRNEQFF | TGCGCCAGCAGTGGCTATCCGGGGGACCGAAATGAGCAGTTCTTC